This T cell receptor (beta chain) was sequenced for a study of graft-versus-host responses after intestinal transplantation. Some clones are missing from TCRdb's copy, which holds only in-frame ones; the method was immunoSEQ multiplex PCR. This sample has roughly 45,000 clones, with approximately 95% found just once. V shed 1 base, J shed 6 bases, and the junction held 2 bases outside the gene matches. The CDR3 totals 15 residues. Germline values: CDR1 SGHRS, CDR2 YFSETQ. This clonotype originated in a human patient who received an intestinal transplant, so some T cells may come from the graft donor. The chain uses TRBV5-1 and TRBJ1-3, with 12 bases that match TRBD1. This sample comprised PBMCs, obtained approximately 360 days after intestinal transplant. The CDR3 reads CASSLMGQGANTIYF. The CDR3 nucleotides read TGCGCCAGCAGCTTGATGGGACAGGGGGCAAACACCATATATTTT.